This T cell receptor beta chain came from a study of blood T cell repertoires in COVID-19. Study context: Specimens from acute and convalescent COVID-19 originated in the United States, Italy and Spain. Sample material is recorded as cDNA or gDNA derived from T cells, B-cell-depleted T cells, or PBMCs.

V shed 4 bases and J 5 bases; nucleotides not matched to a gene: 9. Germline V gives CDR1 SGHRS, CDR2 YFSETQ. The CDR3 runs to 16 residues. In the source study's methods: Scientists estimated how many nucleated cells there were by amplifying reference gene primers. Produced via immunoSEQ multiplex PCR; TCRdb's table is partial and in-frame only. The V and J calls and clone size were taken over from that table, and D and trimming were inferred from the DNA. The profile shows fewer than 100,000 clones, 91% of them singletons. This sequence originates from a woman in her 50s in a cohort sampled during active COVID-19. Material: peripheral blood. The rearrangement joins TRBV5-1 to TRBJ1-6; 7 bases are shared with TRBD1. CDR3 region: CASSRDLTGNNSPLHF. DNA for the CDR3: TGCGCCAGCAGCCGCGACCTGACAGGGAATAATTCACCCCTCCACTTT.